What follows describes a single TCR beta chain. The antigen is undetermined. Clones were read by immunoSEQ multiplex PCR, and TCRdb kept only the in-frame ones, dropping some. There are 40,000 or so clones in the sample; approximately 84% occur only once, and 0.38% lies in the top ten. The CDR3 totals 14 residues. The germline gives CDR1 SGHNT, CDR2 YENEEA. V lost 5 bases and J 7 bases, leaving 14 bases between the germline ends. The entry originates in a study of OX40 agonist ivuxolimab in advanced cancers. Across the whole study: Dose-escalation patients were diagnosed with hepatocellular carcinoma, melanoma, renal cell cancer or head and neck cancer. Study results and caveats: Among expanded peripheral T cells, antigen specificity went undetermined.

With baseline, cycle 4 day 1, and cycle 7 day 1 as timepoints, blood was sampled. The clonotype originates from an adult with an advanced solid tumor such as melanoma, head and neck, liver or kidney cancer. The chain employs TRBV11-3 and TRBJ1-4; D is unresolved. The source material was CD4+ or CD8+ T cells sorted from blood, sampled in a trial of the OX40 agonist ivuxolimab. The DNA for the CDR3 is TGTGCCAGCAGCCCATGTAGGGCGCGTGAAAAACTGTTTTTT. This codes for CASSPCRAREKLFF. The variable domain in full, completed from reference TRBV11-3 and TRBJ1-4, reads EAGVVQSPRYKIIEKKQPVAFWCNPISGHNTLYWYLQNLGQGPELLIRYENEEAVDDSQLPKDRFSAERLKGVDSTLKIQPAELGDSAVYLCASSPCRAREKLFFGSGTQLSVL.